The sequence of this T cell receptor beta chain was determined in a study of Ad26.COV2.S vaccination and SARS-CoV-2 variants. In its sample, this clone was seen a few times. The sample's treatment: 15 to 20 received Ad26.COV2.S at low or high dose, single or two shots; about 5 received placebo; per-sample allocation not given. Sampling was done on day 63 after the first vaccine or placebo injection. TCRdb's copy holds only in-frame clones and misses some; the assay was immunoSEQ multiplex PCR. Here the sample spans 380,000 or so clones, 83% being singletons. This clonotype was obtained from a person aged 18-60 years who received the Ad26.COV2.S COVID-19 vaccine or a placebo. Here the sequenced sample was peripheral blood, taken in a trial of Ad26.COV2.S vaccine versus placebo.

Here the CDR3 DNA reads TGCGCCAGCAGCCCGGACAGACCCCGGGTTAGAGAAGCTTTCTTT. This encodes CASSPDRPRVREAFF. The V call is TRBV5-1, the J call TRBJ1-1; the D gene is possibly TRBD1 (6 bases). V gave up 4 bases and J gave up 8 bases, with 21 bases separating them. CDR3 length: 15 amino acids. From germline, CDR1 is SGHRS and CDR2 YFSETQ.